The entry that follows covers one T cell receptor beta chain sequence. Its matching antigen is unknown. This sample is drawn from a study of siplizumab effects on memory and regulatory T cells. Points from the study as a whole: Mean Treg-derived proportions of mappable alloreactive CD4+ clones were 68.8% for siplizumab and roughly 27% for controls. Siplizumab significantly brought down the alloreactive sequences that trace back to unstimulated CD4+ memory cells. Proliferating CD4+ or CD8+ clones, roughly 80-97% of them, lacked an assignable naive or memory phenotype.

Using immunoSEQ multiplex PCR, the repertoire was profiled, and TCRdb retains in-frame clones only, with some absent. Of about 64,000 clones listed, 96% were seen once; the top ten hold approximately 0.1%. Input material: naive CD8+ T cells sorted from blood. The receptor was derived from a human donor in good health.

For the CDR3, the DNA is TGTGCCAGCAGTGAACGTAATGAAAAACTGTTTTTT. It yields the protein CASSERNEKLFF. The rearrangement uses TRBV6-5 and TRBJ1-4; D call uncertain. V was clipped by 5 bases and J by 4 bases, with 5 bases between them. The germline V gene has CDR1 MNHEY and CDR2 SVGAGI. This CDR3 contains 12 residues.